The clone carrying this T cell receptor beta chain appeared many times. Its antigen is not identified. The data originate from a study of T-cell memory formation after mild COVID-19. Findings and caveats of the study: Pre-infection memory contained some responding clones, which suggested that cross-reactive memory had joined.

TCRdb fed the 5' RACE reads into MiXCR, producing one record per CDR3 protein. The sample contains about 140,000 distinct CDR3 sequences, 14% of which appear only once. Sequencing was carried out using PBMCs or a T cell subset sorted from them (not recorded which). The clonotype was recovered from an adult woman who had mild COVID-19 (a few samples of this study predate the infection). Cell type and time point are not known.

CDR3 DNA sequence: TGTGCCAGCAGTCCTCGGGACCGCGGGGGCACAGATACGCAGTATTTT. It specifies CASSPRDRGGTDTQYF. The chain carries TRBV12-3 or TRBV12-4 and TRBJ2-3; tentatively, D is TRBD2 (6 bases). The CDR3 totals 16 residues. V was clipped by 5 bases and J by 1 base, with 16 bases between them.